This TCR beta chain was obtained from a study of vaccination and CD4 T cells after COVID-19. Treatment reported: roughly ten-day PBMC culture with coronavirus spike peptide pools or control peptides (ViraFEST assay). Oncomine TCR Beta short-read sequencing was applied to DNA from cultured CD4+ T cells. TCRdb re-analysed the PCR reads in MiXCR, keeping a single row per CDR3 protein. This sample has 16,000 or so distinct CDR3 sequences, with around 52% found just once. The V gene lost 0 bases and the J gene lost 4 bases, with 9 bases spanning the gap. The CDR3 length is 14 residues. Germline values: CDR1 SGHNT, CDR2 YENEEA. Overall study findings and caveats: Spike mono-reactive status applied to 304 of 307 vaccine-specific clones in convalescent patients.

In this sample, this clonotype turned up a few times. The antigen is not known. Here the sequenced sample was CD4+ T cells from blood, cultured in vitro, taken before SARS-CoV-2 vaccination. The chain is built from TRBV11-3 and TRBJ1-2; D gene uncertain. The TCR was taken from a human donor who had recovered from COVID-19. CDR3 loop: CASSLDPGFYGYTF. The CDR3 region has the DNA TGTGCCAGCAGCTTAGACCCAGGTTTCTATGGCTACACCTTC.